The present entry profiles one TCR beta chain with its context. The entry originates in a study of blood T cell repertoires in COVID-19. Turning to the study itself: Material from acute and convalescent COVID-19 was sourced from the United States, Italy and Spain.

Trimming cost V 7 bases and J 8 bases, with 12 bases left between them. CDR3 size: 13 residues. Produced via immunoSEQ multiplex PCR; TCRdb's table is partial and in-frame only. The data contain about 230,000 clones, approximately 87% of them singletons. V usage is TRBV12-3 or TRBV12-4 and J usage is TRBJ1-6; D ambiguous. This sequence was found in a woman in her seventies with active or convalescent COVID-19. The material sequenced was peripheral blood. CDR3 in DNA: TGTGCCAGCACACGGGAGTTTGATTCACCCCTCCACTTT. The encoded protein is CASTREFDSPLHF.